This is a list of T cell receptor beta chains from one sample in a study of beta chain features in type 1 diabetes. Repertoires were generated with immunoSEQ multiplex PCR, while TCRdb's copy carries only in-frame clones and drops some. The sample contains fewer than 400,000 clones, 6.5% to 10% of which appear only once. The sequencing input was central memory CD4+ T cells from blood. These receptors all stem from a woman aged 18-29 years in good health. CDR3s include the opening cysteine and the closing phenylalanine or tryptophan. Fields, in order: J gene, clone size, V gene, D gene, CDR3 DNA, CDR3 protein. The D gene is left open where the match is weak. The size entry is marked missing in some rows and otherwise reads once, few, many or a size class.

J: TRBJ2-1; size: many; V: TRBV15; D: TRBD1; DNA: TGTGCCACCAGCAGAGATCCCGGACAGGGGGGTGAGCAGTTCTTC; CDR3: CATSRDPGQGGEQFF
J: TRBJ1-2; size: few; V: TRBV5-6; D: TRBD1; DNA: TGTGCCAGCAGCGGACAGGGTACGTCTGATGGCTACACCTTC; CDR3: CASSGQGTSDGYTF
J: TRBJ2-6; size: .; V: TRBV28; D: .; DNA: TGTGCCAGCAGTTATGGGTTAAGGCGGGCGGCTGGGGCCAACGTCCTGACTTTC; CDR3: CASSYGLRRAAGANVLTF
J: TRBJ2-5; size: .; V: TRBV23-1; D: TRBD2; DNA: TGCGCCAGCAGTTTGCGGTTGAGCGGGAGTCACTTC; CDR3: CASSLRLSGSHF
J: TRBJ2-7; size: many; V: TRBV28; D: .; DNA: TGTGCCAGCAGTTTGGTAGGGAGGTACGAGCAGTACTTC; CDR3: CASSLVGRYEQYF
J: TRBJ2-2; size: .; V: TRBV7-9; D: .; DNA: TGTGCCAGCAGCTTAATCGCGGGGAACACCGGGGAGCTGTTTTTT; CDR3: CASSLIAGNTGELFF
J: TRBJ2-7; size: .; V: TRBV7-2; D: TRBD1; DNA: TGTGCCAGCAGCCTACAGGGGGCCCTTGCCCAGCAGTACTTC; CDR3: CASSLQGALAQQYF
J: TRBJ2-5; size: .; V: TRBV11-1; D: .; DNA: TGTGCCAGCAGCTTAGCGCATACTCGCCAAGAGACCCAGTACTTC; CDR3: CASSLAHTRQETQYF
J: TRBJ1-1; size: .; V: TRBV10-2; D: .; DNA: TGCGCCAGCAGTGAGGTCCGGGGCACTGAAGCTTTCTTT; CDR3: CASSEVRGTEAFF
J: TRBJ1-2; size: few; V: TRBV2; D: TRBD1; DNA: TGTGCCAGCAGTATGGGACAGGGGGCCGAAGGCTACACCTTC; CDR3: CASSMGQGAEGYTF
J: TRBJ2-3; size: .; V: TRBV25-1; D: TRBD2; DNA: TGTGCCAGCAGTGATAGCGGGAGGCAAGGCGCAGATACGCAGTATTTT; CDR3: CASSDSGRQGADTQYF
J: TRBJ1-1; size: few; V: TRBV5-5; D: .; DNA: TGTGCCAGCAGCCAGATTACAGCGAACACTGAAGCTTTCTTT; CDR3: CASSQITANTEAFF
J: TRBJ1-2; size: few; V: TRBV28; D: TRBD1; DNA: TGTGCCAGCAGTACCCCCAGGGGGGACTATGGCTACACCTTC; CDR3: CASSTPRGDYGYTF
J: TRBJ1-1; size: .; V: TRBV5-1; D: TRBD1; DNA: TGCGCCAGCAGCCGAGGGACAGCCACGGACACTGAAGCTTTCTTT; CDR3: CASSRGTATDTEAFF
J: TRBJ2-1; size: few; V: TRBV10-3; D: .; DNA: TGTGCCACCGGGCAGAACAATGAGCAGTTCTTC; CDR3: CATGQNNEQFF
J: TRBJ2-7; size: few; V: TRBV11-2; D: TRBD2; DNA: TGTGCCAGCAGCTTAGGGCTAGCGGGAGTCCTCCGATACGAGCAGTACTTC; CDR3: CASSLGLAGVLRYEQYF
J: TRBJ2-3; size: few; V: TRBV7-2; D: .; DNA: TGTGCCAGCAGCCCCCGGGGCAGTAGGTTTACAGATACGCAGTATTTT; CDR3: CASSPRGSRFTDTQYF
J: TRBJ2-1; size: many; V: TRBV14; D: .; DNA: TGTGCCAGCAGCTCACAGTACAATGAGCAGTTCTTC; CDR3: CASSSQYNEQFF
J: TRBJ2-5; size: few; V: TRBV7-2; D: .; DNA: TGTGCCAGCACCGCCGGGACAACGAGGGAGACCCAGTACTTC; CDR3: CASTAGTTRETQYF
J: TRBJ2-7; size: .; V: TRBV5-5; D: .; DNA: TGTGCCAGCAGCTTGGTCCTCCGAAGATCGGAAGAGCAGTACTTC; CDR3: CASSLVLRRSEEQYF
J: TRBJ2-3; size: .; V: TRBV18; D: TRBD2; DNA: TGTGCCAGCTCGAGCGGGGGCACAGATACGCAGTATTTT; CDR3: CASSSGGTDTQYF
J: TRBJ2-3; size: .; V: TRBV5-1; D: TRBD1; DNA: TGCGCCAGCAGCCCAGGACAGGGCCTTAGGAATACGCAGTATTTT; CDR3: CASSPGQGLRNTQYF
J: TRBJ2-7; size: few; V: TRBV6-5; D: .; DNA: TGTGCCAGCAGTCGCACACCCAGGGGCTACGAGCAGTACTTC; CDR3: CASSRTPRGYEQYF
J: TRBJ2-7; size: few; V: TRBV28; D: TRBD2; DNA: TGTGCCAGCAGCCTACTAGCGGGAAGCTACGAGCAGTACTTC; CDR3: CASSLLAGSYEQYF
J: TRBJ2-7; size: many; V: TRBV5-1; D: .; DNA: TGCGCCAGCAGCCTGGGAACCTACGAGCAGTACTTC; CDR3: CASSLGTYEQYF
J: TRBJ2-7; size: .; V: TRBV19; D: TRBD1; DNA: TGTGCCAGTAGTCTTGGGACAGGTTCTACCTACGAGCAGTACTTC; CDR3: CASSLGTGSTYEQYF
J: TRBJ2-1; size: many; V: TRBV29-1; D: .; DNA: TGCAGCGTTGATGGGTTAAGGGGAGACAATGAGCAGTTCTTC; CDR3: CSVDGLRGDNEQFF
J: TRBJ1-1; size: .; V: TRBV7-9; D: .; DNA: TGTGCCAGCAGCTTCTCTCGCGGGCACACTGAAGCTTTCTTT; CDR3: CASSFSRGHTEAFF
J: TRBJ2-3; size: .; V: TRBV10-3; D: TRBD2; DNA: TGTGCCATCAGTACAGTACTAGCGGGCACAGATACGCAGTATTTT; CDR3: CAISTVLAGTDTQYF
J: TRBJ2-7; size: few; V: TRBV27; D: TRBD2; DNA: TGTGCCAGCAGTTACAAGCGGGGCCAAGCCTACGAGCAGTACTTC; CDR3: CASSYKRGQAYEQYF
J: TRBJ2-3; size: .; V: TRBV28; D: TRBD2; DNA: TGTGCCAGCAGCCTCGGTGGCGGGAGGGTCTTAGATACGCAGTATTTT; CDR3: CASSLGGGRVLDTQYF
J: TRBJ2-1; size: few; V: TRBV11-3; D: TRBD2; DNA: TGTGCCAGCAGCTTAGATCAGGGAGGGAGTGTGAGTTTCAATGAGCAGTTCTTC; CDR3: CASSLDQGGSVSFNEQFF
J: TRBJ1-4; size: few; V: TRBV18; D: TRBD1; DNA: TGTGCCAGCTCACGAAACAGGGGGCGCGAGGAAAAACTGTTTTTT; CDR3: CASSRNRGREEKLFF
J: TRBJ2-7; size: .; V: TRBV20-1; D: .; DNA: TGCAGTGCTAGTAGGGCTTACGAGCAGTACTTC; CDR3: CSASRAYEQYF
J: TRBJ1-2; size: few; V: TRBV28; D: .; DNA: TGTGCCAGCAGATCCGCGATTAACTATGGCTACACCTTC; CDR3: CASRSAINYGYTF
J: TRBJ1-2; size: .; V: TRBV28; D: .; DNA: TGTGCCAGCAGACCAGACAGTTATGGCTACACCTTC; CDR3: CASRPDSYGYTF
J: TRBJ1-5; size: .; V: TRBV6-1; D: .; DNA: TGTGCCAGCAGTCCCGATTTCGGGCGTCAGCCCCAGCATTTT; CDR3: CASSPDFGRQPQHF
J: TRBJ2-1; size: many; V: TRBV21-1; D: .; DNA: TGTGCCAGCAGCCAGTCATGCCCGGGACCTAACAGCTACAATGAGCAGTTCTTC; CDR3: CASSQSCPGPNSYNEQFF
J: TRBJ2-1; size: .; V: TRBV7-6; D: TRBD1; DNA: TGTGCCAGCAGCTTAGCGGGACAGCCGCTAGCTAGTGAGCAGTTCTTC; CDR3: CASSLAGQPLASEQFF
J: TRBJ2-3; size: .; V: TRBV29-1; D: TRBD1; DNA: TGCAGCGTTGGCACGACAGGGGGAGGAGATACGCAGTATTTT; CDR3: CSVGTTGGGDTQYF
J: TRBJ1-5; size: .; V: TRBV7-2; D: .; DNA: TGTGCCAGCAGCTCCCGCAATGATCAGCCCCAGCATTTT; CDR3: CASSSRNDQPQHF
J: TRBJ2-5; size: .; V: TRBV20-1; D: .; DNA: TGCAGTGCTCCAGGGGTGGAGACCCAGTACTTC; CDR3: CSAPGVETQYF
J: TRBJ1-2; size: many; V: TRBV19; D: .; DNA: TGTGCCAGTAGTATAAACAGGGCGCAAGGTGGCTACACCTTC; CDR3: CASSINRAQGGYTF
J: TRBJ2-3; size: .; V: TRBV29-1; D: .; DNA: TGCAGCGTTGTGGTCTGGCGGCTAAGCACAGATACGCAGTATTTT; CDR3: CSVVVWRLSTDTQYF
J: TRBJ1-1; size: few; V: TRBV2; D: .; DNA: TGTGCCAGCAGTCCAGGGGATGCAGCTTTCTTT; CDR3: CASSPGDAAFF
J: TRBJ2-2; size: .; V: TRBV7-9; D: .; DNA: TGTGCCAGCAGCTTAGTGCCCCAAAGAACCGGGGAGCTGTTTTTT; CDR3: CASSLVPQRTGELFF
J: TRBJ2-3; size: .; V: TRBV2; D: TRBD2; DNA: TGTGCCAGCAGTCGTAGCGGGAGGGCCGTAGATACGCAGTATTTT; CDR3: CASSRSGRAVDTQYF
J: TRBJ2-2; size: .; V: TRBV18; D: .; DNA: TGTGCCAGCTCCCCAGTAGGAGGGCGGAACACCGGGGAGCTGTTTTTT; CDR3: CASSPVGGRNTGELFF
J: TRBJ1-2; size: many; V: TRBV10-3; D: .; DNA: TGTGCCATCAGTGAATCGCCGGAAAACTATGGCTACACCTTC; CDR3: CAISESPENYGYTF
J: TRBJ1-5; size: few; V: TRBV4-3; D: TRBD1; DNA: TGCGCCAGCAGCCAAGATCCCCATACCGGGACAGTCGGGGATCAGCCCCAGCATTTT; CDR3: CASSQDPHTGTVGDQPQHF